One sample yielded the 17 T cell receptor beta chains listed below, sequenced in a study of blood T cell repertoires in COVID-19. The data were produced by immunoSEQ multiplex PCR, yet TCRdb's version contains in-frame clones alone and is incomplete. The sample has around 350,000 clones, 70% to 90% seen once. The sample comprised peripheral blood. These TCRs come from a human donor in a cohort sampled during active COVID-19.

The sample holds one count of this clone. The chain is built from TRBV7-2 and TRBJ2-3; possibly TRBD2 for D (5 bases). This CDR3 region has 15 residues. The V gene's germline CDR1 is SGHTA and CDR2 FQGNSA. V was trimmed by 2 bases and J by 5 bases, leaving 14 bases between them. The CDR3 region is CASSLSGRGRDTQYF. The CDR3 DNA sequence: TGTGCCAGCAGCTTATCAGGACGGGGTCGAGATACGCAGTATTTT.

The chain recombines TRBV6-5 with TRBJ2-2; 7 nucleotides align to TRBD1. The V segment lost 8 bases and the J segment 5 bases; nucleotides outside the gene matches: 8. Germline V gene lookup returns CDR1 MNHEY and CDR2 SVGAGI. There are 14 residues in the CDR3. CDR3 DNA: TGTGCCAGCGTAACAGGGGTTTATACCGGGGAGCTGTTTTTT. It codes for CASVTGVYTGELFF.

This clone was observed once. The J gene is TRBJ2-2, the V gene TRBV28, with D possibly TRBD2 on 5 matching bases. Deletions cut 3 bases from V and 4 bases from J, with 18 bases between. Germline CDR1 and CDR2: MDHEN and SYDVKM. There are 17 residues in the CDR3. CDR3 DNA: TGTGCCAGCAGTTTTGTTCCAGCCGCGGGTACCACCGGGGAGCTGTTTTTT. Amino acids: CASSFVPAAGTTGELFF.

The chain recombines TRBV15 with TRBJ2-1, with 7 positions matching TRBD2. Germline CDR1 LNHNV, CDR2 YYDKDF (reference sequence). V was clipped by 3 bases and J by 8 bases; unmatched bases: 4. There are 13 residues in the CDR3. CDR3 sequence reads: CATSSGRRYEQFF. In DNA, the CDR3 is TGTGCCACCAGCAGCGGGAGGAGGTATGAGCAGTTCTTC.

This clone was counted a few times. This chain uses TRBV12-3 or TRBV12-4 with TRBJ1-1, with 7 bases matching TRBD1. This CDR3 is built from 12 residues. Germline trimming cut 7 bases from V and 4 bases from J; bases unmatched to any gene: 3. CDR3 nucleotides: TGTGCCAGCAAAAGGGGGCCCACTGAAGCTTTCTTT. Amino acid sequence: CASKRGPTEAFF.

The genes are TRBV30 and TRBJ2-1; TRBD2 matches 14 bases. Trimming took 8 bases from V and 9 from J; bases not matched to a gene: 6. Looked up from germline, CDR1 is GTSNPN and CDR2 is SVGIG (reference sequence). The length of the CDR3 is 13 residues. The CDR3 here is CAMGLAGVSEQFF. In DNA, the CDR3 is TGTGCCATGGGACTAGCGGGAGTCAGTGAGCAGTTCTTC. Full variable domain (rest looked up from reference TRBV30 and TRBJ2-1): SQTIHQWPATLVQPVGSPLSLECTVEGTSNPNLYWYRQAAGRGLQLLFYSVGIGQISSEVPQNLSASRPQDRQFILSSKKLLLSDSGFYLCAMGLAGVSEQFFGPGTRLTVL.

The rearrangement uses TRBV27 and TRBJ1-2, with D perhaps TRBD1 (5 bases). This CDR3 has 14 residues. CDR1 and CDR2 (germline): MNHEY, SMNVEV (reference sequence). V was pared by 1 base and J by 4 bases, with 10 bases between. Here the CDR3 reads CASSLYPGFYGYTF. CDR3 coding DNA: TGTGCCAGCAGTTTATACCCAGGGTTCTATGGCTACACCTTC.

The genes are TRBV28 and TRBJ1-2; D unresolved. The germline CDR1 and CDR2 sequences are MDHEN and SYDVKM. Between the trimmed V and J ends, which lost 3 bases and 5 bases, there was a span of 13 bases. The CDR3 has 14 amino acids. Here the CDR3 reads CASSLVQKYYGYTF. The CDR3 region has the DNA TGTGCCAGCAGTTTGGTTCAGAAATATTATGGCTACACCTTC.

The V and J genes are TRBV6-6 and TRBJ2-7; 9 nucleotides align to TRBD2. Germline V gene data show CDR1 as MNHNY and CDR2 as SVGAGI (reference sequence). The CDR3 is 19 amino acids. V shed 5 bases, J shed 0 bases, and the junction held 17 bases outside the gene matches. This CDR3 reads CASSLWSGGFREDSYEQYF. CDR3 DNA sequence: TGTGCCAGCAGTCTTTGGAGCGGGGGGTTCCGCGAAGACTCCTACGAGCAGTACTTC.

The chain combines TRBV4-1 with TRBJ2-2, with D perhaps TRBD2 (6 bases). Germline CDR1 and CDR2: MGHRA and YSYEKL. The length of the CDR3 is 18 residues. V was shortened by 1 base and J by 0 bases, with 15 bases between the two germline ends. The CDR3 bases are TGCGCCAGCAGCCAAGGAAGCGGCGGGATACCGAACACCGGGGAGCTGTTTTTT. Translated: CASSQGSGGIPNTGELFF.

V gene TRBV4-1 combines with J gene TRBJ1-2; 9 bases agree with TRBD1. Trimming took 1 base from V and 7 from J; bases not matched to a gene: 7. Looked up from germline, CDR1 is MGHRA and CDR2 is YSYEKL. This CDR3 has 15 residues. CDR3 region: CASSQVGTGLRGYTF. In DNA, the CDR3 is TGCGCCAGCAGCCAAGTGGGGACAGGGCTTCGTGGCTACACCTTC.

The chain uses TRBV29-1 and TRBJ1-2, with unresolved D. The CDR3 totals 12 residues. Trimming stripped 5 bases from V and 6 bases from J, with 13 bases between. The V gene's germline CDR1 is SQVTM and CDR2 ANQGSEA. CDR3 amino acids: CSVQGDTDGYTF. The CDR3 DNA is TGCAGCGTTCAAGGAGATACTGATGGCTACACCTTC.

The J gene is TRBJ1-1, the V gene TRBV19; 7 nucleotides agree with TRBD1. Germline CDR1 LNHDA, CDR2 SQIVND (reference sequence). V shed 4 bases and J 2 bases; nucleotides not matched to a gene: 7. The CDR3 consists of 15 residues. The CDR3 loop reads CASSKMTGYNTEAFF. CDR3 bases: TGTGCCAGTAGTAAAATGACAGGGTACAACACTGAAGCTTTCTTT.

J is TRBJ2-6 and V is TRBV7-3, with a tentative D call TRBD1 (5 bases). Germline loops: CDR1 SGHTA, CDR2 FQGTGA. The V and J ends lost 3 bases and 2 bases respectively, with 8 bases between them. The CDR3 covers 15 residues. The CDR3 DNA reads TGTGCCAGCAGCTTCACAGGAGCTGGGGCCAACGTCCTGACTTTC. Translating gives CASSFTGAGANVLTF.

The V gene is TRBV13, the J gene TRBJ2-1; possibly TRBD2 for D (6 bases). The CDR3 length is 16 residues. V was cut by 5 bases and J by 0 bases, with 14 bases left in between. The germline CDR1 and CDR2 sequences are PRHDT and FYEKMQ (reference sequence). Written as DNA, the CDR3 is TGTGCCAGCAGCACAAGACTAGAAAGCTCCTACAATGAGCAGTTCTTC. Translated: CASSTRLESSYNEQFF. The full variable domain, completed using reference TRBV13 and TRBJ2-1, is AAGVIQSPRHLIKEKRETATLKCYPIPRHDTVYWYQQGPGQDPQFLISFYEKMQSDKGSIPDRFSAQQFSDYHSELNMSSLELGDSALYFCASSTRLESSYNEQFFGPGTRLTVL.

This clone was seen many times. The genes are TRBV4-1 and TRBJ2-7, with TRBD2 matching 10 bases. This CDR3 spans 15 amino acids. With V trimmed by 0 bases and J by 6 bases, 5 bases remained unmatched. The germline V gene has CDR1 MGHRA and CDR2 YSYEKL. The CDR3 protein is CASSQDGIAGGEQYF. The CDR3 DNA reads as TGCGCCAGCAGCCAAGACGGCATAGCGGGGGGCGAGCAGTACTTC.

This clone was observed once. The CDR3, as DNA: TGTGCCAGCAGCACCGACTGGGACCAAGAGACCCAGTACTTC. Translated: CASSTDWDQETQYF. The chain has TRBV5-4 and TRBJ2-5; no definite D call. CDR3 length: 14 amino acids. Trimming left V 4 bases short and J 0 bases short, with 10 bases between. Germline V CDR1 and CDR2: SGHNT, YYREEE (reference sequence).